The 25 T cell receptor beta chains in this list originate from one sample, sequenced in a study of radiotherapy plus CTLA-4 blockade in lung cancer. TCRdb's table, derived via immunoSEQ multiplex PCR, lists solely in-frame clones and lacks some. The sample holds under 100,000 clones, around 81% seen once. This specimen consisted of peripheral blood, obtained from a patient treated with radiotherapy plus ipilimumab. The origin of the receptors is a human donor with non-small cell lung cancer that progressed on radiotherapy plus ipilimumab.

V is TRBV18 and J is TRBJ1-2; 7 nucleotides align to TRBD1. The CDR3 consists of 15 residues. V trimming: 2 bases; J trimming: 0 bases; junction bases outside the gene matches: 3. Germline CDR1 KGHSH, CDR2 LQKENI. The CDR3 protein is CASSPGTDANYGYTF. The CDR3 DNA sequence: TGTGCCAGCTCACCAGGGACAGACGCTAACTATGGCTACACCTTC.

This chain connects TRBV7-2 to TRBJ2-5; the D is unclear. The CDR3 consists of 15 residues. V lost 0 bases to trimming and J lost 5 bases, with 13 bases between them. CDR1 is SGHTA and CDR2 is FQGNSA in the germline V gene. The CDR3 loop reads CASSLALISLETQYF. The DNA of the CDR3 is TGTGCCAGCAGCTTAGCGCTAATATCTCTCGAGACCCAGTACTTC.

The chain couples TRBV28 to TRBJ2-4, with a tentative D call TRBD2 (6 bases). Germline V gene sequence: CDR1 MDHEN, CDR2 SYDVKM. The V gene lost 5 bases and the J gene lost 0 bases, with 14 bases spanning the gap. The CDR3 totals 16 residues. CDR3 amino acids: CASSPRDFLAKNIQYF. The CDR3, as DNA: TGTGCCAGCAGTCCTCGGGACTTCTTAGCCAAAAACATTCAGTACTTC.

This clone came up once. The chain links TRBV9 to TRBJ2-4, with TRBD1 matching 9 bases. Germline-derived CDR1 and CDR2 are SGDLS and YYNGEE. CDR3 length: 16 residues. With 3 bases clipped from V and 2 bases from J, the junction kept 6 bases outside the gene matches. The CDR3 loop is CASSATGGWTKNIQYF. For the CDR3, the DNA is TGTGCCAGCAGCGCCACAGGGGGCTGGACCAAAAACATTCAGTACTTC.

J is TRBJ2-2 and V is TRBV4-3; 8 bases are shared with TRBD2. The J segment lost 4 bases and the V segment lost 0 bases, leaving 13 bases of the junction unmatched. There are 19 residues in the CDR3. The V gene's germline CDR1 is LGHNA and CDR2 YSLEER. The CDR3 reads CASSQDFVLTSDSTGELFF. The CDR3 bases are TGCGCCAGCAGCCAAGATTTCGTTTTGACTAGCGATTCCACCGGGGAGCTGTTTTTT.

Details on this clone: Other DNA variants within this sample encode the same CDR3. The chain combines TRBV9 with TRBJ2-5; 10 bases align to TRBD2. The ends lost 3 bases at V and 4 bases at J; junction bases unmatched: 3. CDR1 and CDR2 from the germline V gene are SGDLS and YYNGEE. This CDR3 has 14 residues. The DNA of the CDR3 is TGTGCCAGCAGCGCCGGGACTAGCGTAGAGACCCAGTACTTC. Protein sequence: CASSAGTSVETQYF.

CDR3 loop: CASRTRTGVYNEQFF. CDR3 DNA: TGTGCCAGTAGGACCAGGACAGGGGTTTACAATGAGCAGTTCTTC. The rearrangement joins TRBV19 to TRBJ2-1; 9 bases align to TRBD1. The ends lost 6 bases at V and 4 bases at J; junction bases unmatched: 7. Germline CDR1 is LNHDA and CDR2 is SQIVND (reference sequence). CDR3 length: 15 amino acids.

The chain employs TRBV6-5 and TRBJ2-7; 7 positions agree with TRBD1. V was clipped by 2 bases and J by 4 bases; unmatched bases: 11. Germline lookup yields CDR1 MNHEY and CDR2 SVGAGI. This CDR3 has 16 residues. This CDR3 reads CASSYTGTAVWYEQYF. CDR3 DNA: TGTGCCAGCAGTTACACTGGGACAGCGGTTTGGTACGAGCAGTACTTC.

The CDR3 bases are TGCGCCAGCAGCTTGGGGGACTGGGATACGCAGTATTTT. Protein: CASSLGDWDTQYF. The chain is built from TRBV5-1 and TRBJ2-3, with a tentative D call TRBD2 (6 bases). Germline values: CDR1 SGHRS, CDR2 YFSETQ. The CDR3 length is 13 residues. Trimming shortened V by 0 bases and J by 6 bases, and 8 bases separated the two germline ends.

This clone was seen only a few times. This chain links TRBV7-2 with TRBJ1-6; D is ambiguous. Trimming took off 1 base at V and 9 bases at J, with 10 bases between the two ends. Germline loops: CDR1 SGHTA, CDR2 FQGNSA. This CDR3 spans 14 amino acids. CDR3 nucleotides: TGTGCCAGCAGCTTAGATACCATCCCTTCACCCCTCCACTTT. Amino acids: CASSLDTIPSPLHF.

The chain combines TRBV12-2 with TRBJ2-4; no DNA check was done on the table's D call, TRBD2. TRBV12-2 is assigned pseudogene status. This CDR3 comprises 16 residues. In nucleotides, the CDR3 is TGTGCAAGTCGCTTAACGAGGACTAGCGGTAAAAACATTCAGTACTTC. It translates to CASRLTRTSGKNIQYF.

The CDR3 DNA follows: TGTGCCAGCAGACTTCATAGCGACACCGGGGAGCTGTTTTTT. Its translation is CASRLHSDTGELFF. The chain employs TRBV28 and TRBJ2-2, with a weak D call TRBD2 (5 bases). With 6 bases removed from V and 3 bases from J, the gap between germline ends came to 11 bases. The CDR3 extends over 14 amino acids. Per the germline V gene, CDR1 is MDHEN and CDR2 is SYDVKM.

The genes are TRBV6-1 and TRBJ1-6, with D hard to call. The CDR3 is made up of 13 amino acids. Germline values: CDR1 MNHNS, CDR2 SASEGT. The ends were cut back, 5 bases at V and 7 bases at J, with 9 bases in the middle. The CDR3 nucleotides read TGTGCCAGCAGTAGGGCAGAAAATTCACCCCTCCACTTT. Amino acids: CASSRAENSPLHF.

The chain recombines TRBV27 with TRBJ2-1; 9 bases line up with TRBD1. The V segment lost 5 bases and the J segment 4 bases; nucleotides outside the gene matches: 9. The length of the CDR3 is 16 residues. Germline CDR1 reads MNHEY; CDR2 reads SMNVEV (reference sequence). CDR3 residues: CASSIYRGLLYNEQFF. CDR3 bases: TGTGCCAGCAGTATCTACAGGGGGCTCCTTTACAATGAGCAGTTCTTC.

This clone has only a few counts. The chain employs TRBV7-2 and TRBJ2-5; no firm D call. The germline V and J ends were trimmed by 1 base and 9 bases, with 9 bases remaining between them. CDR1 and CDR2 from the germline V gene are SGHTA and FQGNSA. This CDR3 region has 12 residues. CDR3 amino acids: CASSLESRAQYF. The CDR3, as DNA: TGTGCCAGCAGCTTAGAGTCTAGGGCCCAGTACTTC.

The gene calls are TRBV6-6 and TRBJ2-2; TRBD2 is a possible D gene (6 bases). V lost 0 bases and J lost 0, with 8 bases in between. Germline V gives CDR1 MNHNY, CDR2 SVGAGI (reference sequence). CDR3 size: 16 residues. CDR3: CASSYSGLPNTGELFF. The DNA for the CDR3 is TGTGCCAGCAGTTACTCGGGACTCCCGAACACCGGGGAGCTGTTTTTT.

The chain carries TRBV27 and TRBJ1-2; no definite D call. The length of the CDR3 is 15 residues. V was trimmed by 5 bases and J by 6 bases, leaving 19 bases between them. The germline gives CDR1 MNHEY, CDR2 SMNVEV (reference sequence). This CDR3 reads CASSPYPYTRDGYTF. The DNA of the CDR3 is TGTGCCAGCAGTCCGTATCCCTATACTAGAGATGGCTACACCTTC.

This chain uses TRBV19 with TRBJ2-4; TRBD2 matches at 7 bases. CDR3 size: 14 residues. Per germline, CDR1 LNHDA and CDR2 SQIVND (reference sequence). V lost 3 bases, J lost 7 bases, and 6 bases stayed unmatched. The CDR3 region is CASSMGGARNIQYF. CDR3 in DNA: TGTGCCAGTAGTATGGGAGGGGCGAGGAACATTCAGTACTTC.

The V call is TRBV9, the J call TRBJ2-7, with 9 bases that match TRBD1. Trimming took 0 bases from V and 4 from J; bases not matched to a gene: 2. The CDR3 has 14 amino acids. Germline lookup yields CDR1 SGDLS and CDR2 YYNGEE. CDR3: CASSVGGQGYEQYF. CDR3 sequence (DNA): TGTGCCAGCAGCGTAGGGGGACAGGGTTACGAGCAGTACTTC.

The V gene is TRBV7-7, the J gene TRBJ2-5, with TRBD1 matching over 9 bases. Germline V lookup: CDR1 SSHAT, CDR2 FNYEAQ (reference sequence). Trimming at V came to 2 bases and at J to 1 base, leaving 5 bases not matched to a gene. The CDR3 loop spans 16 amino acids. CDR3 residues: CASSLQGQGFQETQYF. The CDR3, as DNA: TGTGCCAGCAGCTTACAGGGACAGGGATTCCAAGAGACCCAGTACTTC.

V is TRBV28 and J is TRBJ2-7; D perhaps matches TRBD2 (5 bases). Germline assignment: CDR1 MDHEN and CDR2 SYDVKM. The CDR3 sequence is 14 residues long. Trimming removed 6 bases from V and 2 bases from J, with 14 bases in between. The CDR3 reads CASSLPGNPYEQYF. The CDR3 nucleotides read TGTGCCAGCAGCCTCCCCGGGAACCCCTACGAGCAGTACTTC.

This clone has just one count. V is TRBV5-6 and J is TRBJ2-3, with 7 bases fitting TRBD2. The CDR3 is 17 amino acids. Germline CDR1 and CDR2: SGHDT and YYEEEE. V lost 0 bases and J lost 0; bases outside the gene matches: 7. CDR3: CASSLELGGTSTDTQYF. CDR3 bases: TGTGCCAGCAGCTTGGAGCTGGGGGGGACTAGCACAGATACGCAGTATTTT.

The rearrangement uses TRBV4-3 and TRBJ1-6; tentative D call: TRBD1 (6 bases). The CDR3 sequence is 17 residues long. V shed 0 bases and J shed 10 bases, with 19 bases lying between them. Germline values: CDR1 LGHNA, CDR2 YSLEER. The CDR3 DNA sequence: TGCGCCAGCAGCCAAGAAGGTGGGGAGGGGGGCCGCTCACCCCTCCACTTT. Translated, it gives CASSQEGGEGGRSPLHF.

This chain joins TRBV6-5 and TRBJ1-1; a weak D match, TRBD1 (5 bases). This CDR3 contains 14 residues. Trimming removed 9 bases at V and 3 bases at J, with 17 bases between. From germline, CDR1 is MNHEY and CDR2 SVGAGI. The CDR3, as DNA: TGTGCCAGTAGTGGGGGGGTGCTGGACACTGAAGCTTTCTTT. Amino acid sequence: CASSGGVLDTEAFF.

The chain carries TRBV19 and TRBJ2-3; D is undetermined. The CDR3 loop spans 14 amino acids. The V and J ends lost 3 bases and 5 bases respectively, with 12 bases between them. Germline V gene lookup returns CDR1 LNHDA and CDR2 SQIVND (reference sequence). CDR3 in DNA: TGTGCCAGTAGTATCCCGCAACTCGGAGATACGCAGTATTTT. Amino acid sequence: CASSIPQLGDTQYF.